This T cell receptor (beta chain) was sequenced for a study of blood T cell repertoires in COVID-19. About the research overall: Material from acute and convalescent COVID-19 was sourced from the United States, Italy and Spain. PBMCs, B-cell-depleted T cells, or T cells provided the cDNA or gDNA that made up the material.

Germline-derived CDR1 and CDR2 are DFQATT and SNEGSKA (reference sequence). V was pared by 6 bases and J by 9 bases, with 6 bases of the junction left unmatched. The CDR3 contains 11 residues. Measured with immunoSEQ multiplex PCR; TCRdb has only the in-frame clones, and not every one. The table includes over 90,000 clones, more than 70% detected once. V usage is TRBV20-1 and J usage is TRBJ1-2, with TRBD1 matching over 8 bases. Sequencing input: peripheral blood. The clonotype comes from a woman between 55 and 75 years old with acute or convalescent COVID-19. CDR3 coding DNA: TGCAGTGCCGCAGGGGGCCGGAGCTACACCTTC. It specifies CSAAGGRSYTF.